This T cell receptor beta chain stems from a study of T cells and Merkel cell carcinoma outcomes. CDR1 is WNHNN and CDR2 is SYGVQD in the germline V gene (reference sequence). V shed 3 bases and J shed 4 bases, with 7 bases lying between them. The CDR3 spans 13 residues. TCRdb keeps only in-frame clones here, not all; method: immunoSEQ multiplex PCR. This sample yields around 15,000 clones, of which over 80% are seen a single time; 7.9% belongs to the top ten. The receptor comes from a human donor with Merkel cell carcinoma. The sample comprised tumor tissue from Merkel cell carcinoma. The chain employs TRBV10-1 and TRBJ1-3; no firm D call. CDR3: CASSDSGGNTIYF. CDR3 sequence (DNA): TGCGCCAGCAGTGATAGTGGGGGAAACACCATATATTTT.